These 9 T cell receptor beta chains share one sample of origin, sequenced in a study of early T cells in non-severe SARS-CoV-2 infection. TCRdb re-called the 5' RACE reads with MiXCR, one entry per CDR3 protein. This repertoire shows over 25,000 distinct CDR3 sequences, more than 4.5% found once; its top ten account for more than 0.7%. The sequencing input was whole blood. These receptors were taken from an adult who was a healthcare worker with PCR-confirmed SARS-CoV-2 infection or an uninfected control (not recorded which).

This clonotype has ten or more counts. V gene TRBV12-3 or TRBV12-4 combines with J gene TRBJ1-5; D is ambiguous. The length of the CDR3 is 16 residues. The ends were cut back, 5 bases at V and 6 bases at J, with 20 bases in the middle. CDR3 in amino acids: CASSPRGSALSQPQHF. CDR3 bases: TGTGCCAGCAGTCCCCGTGGGAGCGCCCTGAGTCAGCCCCAGCATTTT.

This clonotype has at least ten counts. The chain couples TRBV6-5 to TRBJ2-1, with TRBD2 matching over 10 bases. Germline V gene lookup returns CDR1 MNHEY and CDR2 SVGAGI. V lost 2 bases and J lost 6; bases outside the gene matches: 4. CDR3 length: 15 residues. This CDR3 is CASSYELAGSNEQFF. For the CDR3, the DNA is TGTGCCAGCAGTTACGAACTAGCGGGATCCAATGAGCAGTTCTTC.

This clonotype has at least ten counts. The CDR3 loop is CASSPTRLEEAFF. The CDR3 DNA follows: TGCGCCAGCAGCCCCACTCGGCTAGAAGAAGCTTTCTTT. The J gene is TRBJ1-1, the V gene TRBV10-1; D remains unclear. CDR1 and CDR2 from the germline V gene are WNHNN and SYGVQD (reference sequence). The CDR3 consists of 13 residues. Trimming shortened V by 6 bases and J by 8 bases, and 16 bases separated the two germline ends.

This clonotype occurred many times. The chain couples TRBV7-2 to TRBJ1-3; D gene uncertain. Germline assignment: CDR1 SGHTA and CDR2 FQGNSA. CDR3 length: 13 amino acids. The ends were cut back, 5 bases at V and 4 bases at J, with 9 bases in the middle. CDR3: CASSRQTGNTIYF. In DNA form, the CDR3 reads TGTGCCAGCAGCCGGCAAACGGGAAACACCATATATTTT.

The CDR3 is CASGGDRGYGYTF. CDR3 nucleotide sequence: TGTGCCAGCGGGGGGGACAGGGGATATGGCTACACCTTC. V is TRBV28 and J is TRBJ1-2; 10 bases line up with TRBD1. The CDR3 has 13 amino acids. V lost 8 bases to trimming and J lost 5 bases; unmatched junction nucleotides: 5. Per germline, CDR1 MDHEN and CDR2 SYDVKM.

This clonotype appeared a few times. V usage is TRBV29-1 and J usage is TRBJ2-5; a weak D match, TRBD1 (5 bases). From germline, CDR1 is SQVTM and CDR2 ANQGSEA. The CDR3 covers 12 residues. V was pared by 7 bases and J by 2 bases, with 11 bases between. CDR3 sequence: CSARTGQETQYF. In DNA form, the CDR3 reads TGCAGCGCCCGCACAGGACAAGAGACCCAGTACTTC. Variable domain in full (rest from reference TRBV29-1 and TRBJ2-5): SAVISQKPSRDICQRGTSLTIQCQVDSQVTMMFWYRQQPGQSLTLIATANQGSEATYESGFVIDKFPISRPNLTFSTLTVSNMSPEDSSIYLCSARTGQETQYFGPGTRLLVL.

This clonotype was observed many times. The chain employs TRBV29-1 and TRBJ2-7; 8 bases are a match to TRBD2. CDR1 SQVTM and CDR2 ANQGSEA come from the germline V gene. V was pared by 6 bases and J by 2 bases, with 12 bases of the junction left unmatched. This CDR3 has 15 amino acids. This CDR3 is CSVGVPGTRAYEQYF. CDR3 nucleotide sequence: TGCAGCGTCGGCGTGCCCGGGACTAGGGCCTACGAGCAGTACTTC.

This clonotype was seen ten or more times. DNA of the CDR3: TGCAGCGTTGAAGTGGGGAAGGGCAAAAACATTCAGTACTTC. Translating gives CSVEVGKGKNIQYF. This rearrangement joins TRBV29-1 to TRBJ2-4; no clear D gene. The germline V gene has CDR1 SQVTM and CDR2 ANQGSEA. This CDR3 region has 14 residues. V was pared by 1 base and J by 3 bases, with 10 bases between.

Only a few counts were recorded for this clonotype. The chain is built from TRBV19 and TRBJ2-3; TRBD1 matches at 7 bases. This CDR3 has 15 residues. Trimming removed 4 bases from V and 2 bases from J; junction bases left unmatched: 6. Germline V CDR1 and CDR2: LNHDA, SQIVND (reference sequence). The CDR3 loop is CASSKGTEPTDTQYF. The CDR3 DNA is TGTGCCAGTAGTAAGGGGACAGAGCCCACAGATACGCAGTATTTT.